This TCR beta chain stems from a study of Tregs in tolerant kidney transplant recipients. Whole-study findings and limits: Biological reproducibility was not directly addressed in this study. Activated donor B cell expansion appeared to reveal the most relevant donor-specific TCRbeta repertoire.

As concerns this clone: Its target is unknown.

Profiled with immunoSEQ multiplex PCR; TCRdb holds only in-frame clones, not every one. There are 110,000 or so clones in the sample; 92% occur only once, and more than 0.5% lies in the top ten. CD4+CD25+CD127- Tregs, CD4+CD25- non-Tregs, CD4 and CD8 cells were sorted. The CDR3 is 17 residues long. Germline values: CDR1 GTSNPN, CDR2 SVGIG (reference sequence). V dropped 2 bases and J dropped 3 bases, with 21 bases sitting between them. The receptor's source is a human donor in good health. The rearrangement uses TRBV30 and TRBJ2-3, with a possible D match to TRBD1 (6 bases). Sequenced material: CD4+ T cells from blood. The CDR3 bases are TGTGCCTGGAGTCGGTTGGGGGCCTTTGGGGTGACAGATACGCAGTATTTT. Translation gives CAWSRLGAFGVTDTQYF.